The 31 T cell receptor beta chains below come from one sample, sequenced in a study of cytomegalovirus exposure and HLA in healthy donors. Primers included in the PCR were 60 Vbeta and 13 Jbeta primers. Data came from immunoSEQ multiplex PCR; TCRdb stores just in-frame clones and leaves some out. The profile shows about 270,000 clones, around 86% of them singletons. Sequencing was done on a sample of PBMCs. Every receptor here comes from a man aged 40-55 years in good health and CMV-seropositive.

This clone is a singleton in its sample. The V and J genes are TRBV2 and TRBJ2-4; 8 nucleotides align to TRBD1. The CDR3 totals 13 residues. The J segment lost 5 bases and the V segment lost 4 bases, leaving 1 base of the junction unmatched. The V gene's germline CDR1 is SNHLY and CDR2 FYNNEI. CDR3 region: CASSVDRENIQYF. As DNA, the CDR3 is TGTGCCAGCAGTGTGGACAGGGAAAACATTCAGTACTTC.

This clone was seen a few times. V and J are TRBV19 and TRBJ1-2; no firm D call. Per germline, CDR1 LNHDA and CDR2 SQIVND (reference sequence). The ends were cut back, 7 bases at V and 3 bases at J, with 15 bases in the middle. The CDR3 has 14 amino acids. DNA for the CDR3: TGTGCCAGTATCCCAAGGGAGGGATACTATGGCTACACCTTC. This codes for CASIPREGYYGYTF.

The chain combines TRBV7-2 with TRBJ2-7; TRBD2 agrees at 14 bases. Germline V lookup: CDR1 SGHTA, CDR2 FQGNSA. The CDR3 is made up of 20 amino acids. With V trimmed by 0 bases and J by 2 bases, 12 bases remained unmatched. CDR3 nucleotide sequence: TGTGCCAGCAGCTTAGCATTCGGGGGACTAGCGGGGGAAGGGGCCTACGAGCAGTACTTC. As protein: CASSLAFGGLAGEGAYEQYF.

The chain uses TRBV2 and TRBJ2-7; TRBD2 might be the D (5 bases). Germline V gene data show CDR1 as SNHLY and CDR2 as FYNNEI. Between the trimmed V and J ends, which lost 6 bases and 2 bases, there was a span of 17 bases. The CDR3 has 15 residues. The CDR3: CASREDPPGAYEQYF. The CDR3 DNA follows: TGTGCCAGCAGAGAGGACCCCCCCGGGGCCTACGAGCAGTACTTC.

The chain couples TRBV7-2 to TRBJ1-4; no reliable D call. V lost 2 bases to trimming and J lost 4 bases, with 8 bases between them. Germline lookup yields CDR1 SGHTA and CDR2 FQGNSA. This CDR3 contains 14 residues. CDR3 DNA sequence: TGTGCCAGCAGCTTATACTTCCTTAATGAAAAACTGTTTTTT. Protein product: CASSLYFLNEKLFF.

The rearrangement links TRBV27 to TRBJ1-6; D not resolved. The CDR3 consists of 12 residues. Germline CDR1 is MNHEY and CDR2 is SMNVEV (reference sequence). The germline V and J ends were trimmed by 3 bases and 9 bases, with 6 bases remaining between them. This CDR3 reads CASSFVASPLHF. The CDR3 nucleotides read TGTGCCAGCAGTTTTGTGGCTTCACCCCTCCACTTT.

This clone was observed once. J is TRBJ2-5 and V is TRBV11-2; tentatively, D is TRBD2 (5 bases). The better agreement between TRBJ2-7 and the DNA end casts doubt on the J call. The CDR3 has 15 residues. Germline assignment: CDR1 SGHAT and CDR2 FQNNGV. CDR3 region: CASSSEGLDWYEQYF. CDR3 bases: TGTGCCAGCAGCTCCGAAGGACTGGACTGGTACGAGCAGTACTTC.

Written as DNA, the CDR3 is TGTGCCAGCAGCTTAGCGAGGGGACAGGGGGCCCGTAGGACGCAGTATTTT. Translated: CASSLARGQGARRTQYF. The V call is TRBV7-9, the J call TRBJ2-3, with 12 positions matching TRBD1. With V trimmed by 0 bases and J by 9 bases, 10 bases remained unmatched. CDR3 length: 17 amino acids. The germline gives CDR1 SEHNR, CDR2 FQNEAQ (reference sequence).

This chain links TRBV13 with TRBJ2-2; D is unclear. The CDR3 runs to 14 residues. Per germline, CDR1 PRHDT and CDR2 FYEKMQ (reference sequence). The germline V and J ends were trimmed by 6 bases and 0 bases, with 8 bases remaining between them. In DNA form, the CDR3 reads TGTGCCAGCAGAGTCGAGCCGAACACCGGGGAGCTGTTTTTT. It specifies CASRVEPNTGELFF.

The rearrangement joins TRBV27 to TRBJ2-7, with D possibly TRBD1 on 6 matching bases. The CDR3 totals 14 residues. The V gene's germline CDR1 is MNHEY and CDR2 SMNVEV (reference sequence). The V end lost 2 bases, the J end lost 4 bases, and 12 bases lay between the germline ends. The CDR3 region has the DNA TGTGCCAGCAGTTTAATGCAGGGGCCATACGAGCAGTACTTC. Translation gives CASSLMQGPYEQYF.

This clone came up a few times. V and J are TRBV7-9 and TRBJ2-3, with D uncertain. The V end lost 2 bases, the J end lost 2 bases, and 8 bases lay between the germline ends. The CDR3 consists of 14 residues. CDR1 is SEHNR and CDR2 is FQNEAQ in the germline V gene (reference sequence). CDR3 region: CASSLRSPTDTQYF. The DNA of the CDR3 is TGTGCCAGCAGCTTAAGGAGCCCCACAGATACGCAGTATTTT.

CDR3 in DNA: TGTGCCATCAGTGTAGCTGTCAATAATTCACCCCTCCACTTT. It yields the protein CAISVAVNNSPLHF. The chain recombines TRBV10-3 with TRBJ1-6; D remains unclear. This CDR3 region has 14 residues. Trimming removed 4 bases at V and 5 bases at J, with 9 bases between. Germline CDR1 ENHRY, CDR2 SYGVKD.

V and J are TRBV6-1 and TRBJ1-5; 7 bases agree with TRBD1. CDR3 size: 14 residues. Trimming at V came to 6 bases and at J to 6 bases, leaving 8 bases not matched to a gene. The germline V gene encodes CDR1 MNHNS and CDR2 SASEGT. Here the CDR3 DNA reads TGTGCCAGCAGATATCCACAGGGGAGTCAGCCCCAGCATTTT. It encodes CASRYPQGSQPQHF.

The J gene is TRBJ2-2, the V gene TRBV25-1, with 14 bases lining up with TRBD2. V lost 3 bases to trimming and J lost 3 bases; unmatched junction nucleotides: 6. Germline lookup yields CDR1 MGHDK and CDR2 SYGVNS. CDR3 length: 18 residues. The CDR3 DNA reads TGTGCCAGCAGTGACCGACTAGCGGGAGGGAGGGACACCGGGGAGCTGTTTTTT. Translating it yields CASSDRLAGGRDTGELFF.

This clone has only one observation. The chain joins TRBV19 to TRBJ1-1; TRBD1 matches 7 bases. The germline V gene has CDR1 LNHDA and CDR2 SQIVND (reference sequence). V lost 3 bases and J lost 3; bases outside the gene matches: 10. The CDR3 contains 16 residues. CDR3 loop: CASSILRGQGDTEAFF. In nucleotides, the CDR3 is TGTGCCAGTAGTATCCTAAGGGGCCAGGGGGACACTGAAGCTTTCTTT.

The rearrangement uses TRBV5-1 and TRBJ2-7; D might be TRBD1 (6 bases). Germline CDR1 SGHRS, CDR2 YFSETQ. Trimming took off 4 bases at V and 3 bases at J, with 20 bases between the two ends. The CDR3 extends over 16 amino acids. The DNA for the CDR3 is TGCGCCAGCAGCGCCCGGAGACAGGAGACTTTCTACGAGCAGTACTTC. Translation gives CASSARRQETFYEQYF.

The V gene is TRBV21-1, the J gene TRBJ2-7; TRBD2 is the table's D call, not checked against the DNA. TRBV21-1 is a documented pseudogene. The CDR3 is 17 residues long. In DNA form, the CDR3 reads TGTGCCAGCAGCACTCCCGGGACTAGCGGGGTCTCCTACGAGCAGTACTTC. Translated: CASSTPGTSGVSYEQYF.

The chain links TRBV28 to TRBJ2-7; TRBD1 matches 7 bases. The CDR3 spans 15 residues. Germline CDR1 is MDHEN and CDR2 is SYDVKM. Unmatched junction bases numbered 7, after V lost 5 bases and J lost 0 bases. The CDR3: CASSPDRETSYEQYF. The CDR3 DNA reads as TGTGCCAGCAGTCCCGACAGGGAGACCTCCTACGAGCAGTACTTC. Filled out from reference TRBV28 and TRBJ2-7, the complete variable domain reads DVKVTQSSRYLVKRTGEKVFLECVQDMDHENMFWYRQDPGLGLRLIYFSYDVKMKEKGDIPEGYSVSREKKERFSLILESASTNQTSMYLCASSPDRETSYEQYFGPGTRLTVT.

V usage is TRBV27 and J usage is TRBJ2-2; TRBD2 matches 7 bases. The V gene end was trimmed by 1 base and the J gene end by 4 bases; junction bases not matched to a gene: 12. CDR3 length equals 18 residues. CDR1 MNHEY and CDR2 SMNVEV come from the germline V gene (reference sequence). In DNA, the CDR3 is TGTGCCAGCAGTTTATTCCCCCCAACTAGCGCGCCCACCGGGGAGCTGTTTTTT. Protein: CASSLFPPTSAPTGELFF.

The chain employs TRBV9 and TRBJ2-3; 8 bases fit TRBD2. The trim removed 3 bases at V and 4 bases at J, leaving 7 bases unmatched. Germline V gene data show CDR1 as SGDLS and CDR2 as YYNGEE. The CDR3 is 15 amino acids. As DNA, the CDR3 is TGTGCCAGCAGCGCCGTAGCGGGAATGGCAGATACGCAGTATTTT. Amino acid sequence: CASSAVAGMADTQYF. The full variable domain, with the rest looked up from reference TRBV9 and TRBJ2-3, is DSGVTQTPKHLITATGQRVTLRCSPRSGDLSVYWYQQSLDQGLQFLIQYYNGEERAKGNILERFSAQQFPDLHSELNLSSLELGDSALYFCASSAVAGMADTQYFGPGTRLTVL.

The chain is built from TRBV7-2 and TRBJ1-6; no clear D. The CDR3 is 13 amino acids. V gave up 7 bases and J gave up 6 bases, with 10 bases separating them. Germline values: CDR1 SGHTA, CDR2 FQGNSA. CDR3 region: CASTRDTNSPLHF. The CDR3 DNA reads TGTGCCAGCACGAGGGATACTAATTCACCCCTCCACTTT.

The V gene is TRBV19, the J gene TRBJ1-5, with D possibly being TRBD1 (6 bases). The CDR3 runs to 15 residues. The V and J ends lost 0 bases and 3 bases respectively, with 9 bases between them. The germline CDR1 and CDR2 sequences are LNHDA and SQIVND (reference sequence). The DNA of the CDR3 is TGTGCCAGTAGTATAGAGGACAGCATCAATCAGCCCCAGCATTTT. This sequence encodes CASSIEDSINQPQHF. Based on the CDR3 plus reference TRBV19 and TRBJ1-5, the full variable domain is DGGITQSPKYLFRKEGQNVTLSCEQNLNHDAMYWYRQDPGQGLRLIYYSQIVNDFQKGDIAEGYSVSREKKESFPLTVTSAQKNPTAFYLCASSIEDSINQPQHFGDGTRLSIL.

The V gene is TRBV28, the J gene TRBJ2-1, with 13 bases identical to TRBD2. The CDR3 loop spans 17 amino acids. Trimming took 4 bases from V and 4 from J; bases not matched to a gene: 7. Germline V CDR1 and CDR2: MDHEN, SYDVKM. The CDR3 sequence: CASSSSTSGRSYNEQFF. The DNA of the CDR3 is TGTGCCAGCAGTTCATCGACTAGCGGGAGGTCGTACAATGAGCAGTTCTTC.

CDR3 amino acids: CASSQDRGFNYGYTF. CDR3 sequence (DNA): TGCGCCAGCAGCCAAGACAGGGGGTTCAACTATGGCTACACCTTC. The chain is built from TRBV4-3 and TRBJ1-2; TRBD1 matches at 7 bases. There are 15 residues in the CDR3. V shed 0 bases and J 2 bases; nucleotides not matched to a gene: 3. Germline-derived CDR1 and CDR2 are LGHNA and YSLEER.

The chain uses TRBV6-5 and TRBJ2-7; a weak D match, TRBD2 (6 bases). V was clipped by 4 bases and J by 6 bases, with 19 bases between them. There are 15 residues in the CDR3. Looked up from germline, CDR1 is MNHEY and CDR2 is SVGAGI. The CDR3 region has the DNA TGTGCCAGCAGTTCCCCCGGGGCGGGAAAGTCCGAGCAGTACTTC. Amino acids: CASSSPGAGKSEQYF.

J is TRBJ2-7 and V is TRBV6-1; D remains ambiguous. The CDR3 is made up of 12 amino acids. V lost 0 bases to trimming and J lost 3 bases, with 3 bases between them. Germline-derived CDR1 and CDR2 are MNHNS and SASEGT. The CDR3 nucleotides are TGTGCCAGCAGTGAAGCCTTCTACGAGCAGTACTTC. This gives the protein CASSEAFYEQYF.

The V gene is TRBV18, the J gene TRBJ2-1, with 12 bases identical to TRBD2. CDR3 length equals 14 residues. V lost 5 bases and J lost 9; bases outside the gene matches: 5. Germline loops: CDR1 KGHSH, CDR2 LQKENI. CDR3 nucleotides: TGTGCCAGCTCATCCGGACTAGCGGGAAGTGAGCAGTTCTTC. Its protein product is CASSSGLAGSEQFF.

The chain employs TRBV7-9 and TRBJ1-5; tentative D call: TRBD1 (6 bases). In germline, CDR1 is SEHNR, CDR2 FQNEAQ (reference sequence). This CDR3 is 18 amino acids long. V was shortened by 4 bases and J by 4 bases, with 23 bases between the two germline ends. The DNA of the CDR3 is TGTGCCAGCAGCTCGACCACCGGGACAAGTTACTCGAATCAGCCCCAGCATTTT. Translating it yields CASSSTTGTSYSNQPQHF.

This clone was observed once. The chain joins TRBV27 to TRBJ2-7; 8 nucleotides align to TRBD1. This CDR3 has 15 residues. The ends lost 2 bases at V and 3 bases at J; junction bases unmatched: 6. Germline V gene sequence: CDR1 MNHEY, CDR2 SMNVEV (reference sequence). The DNA of the CDR3 is TGTGCCAGCAGTTTAGGAGGACAGGGAATCTACGAGCAGTACTTC. Its translation is CASSLGGQGIYEQYF.

The rearrangement joins TRBV7-8 to TRBJ1-2; 8 nucleotides line up with TRBD1. The germline CDR1 and CDR2 sequences are SGHVS and FQNEAQ. The trim removed 0 bases at V and 6 bases at J, leaving 6 bases unmatched. This CDR3 has 15 amino acids. This CDR3 reads CASSLAPDRDHGYTF. Here the CDR3 DNA reads TGTGCCAGCAGCTTAGCGCCGGACAGGGACCATGGCTACACCTTC. Complete variable domain (other parts from reference TRBV7-8 and TRBJ1-2): GAGVSQSPRYKVAKRGQDVALRCDPISGHVSLFWYQQALGQGPEFLTYFQNEAQLDKSGLPSDRFFAERPEGSVSTLKIQRTQQEDSAVYLCASSLAPDRDHGYTFGSGTRLTVV.

The chain has TRBV2 and TRBJ1-4, with D perhaps matching TRBD1 (6 bases). Germline lookup yields CDR1 SNHLY and CDR2 FYNNEI. The CDR3 runs to 15 residues. Trimming removed 10 bases from V and 5 bases from J, with 20 bases in between. The CDR3 protein is CATRGARALNEKLFF. As DNA, the CDR3 is TGTGCCACCCGGGGGGCCAGGGCGCTAAATGAAAAACTGTTTTTT.